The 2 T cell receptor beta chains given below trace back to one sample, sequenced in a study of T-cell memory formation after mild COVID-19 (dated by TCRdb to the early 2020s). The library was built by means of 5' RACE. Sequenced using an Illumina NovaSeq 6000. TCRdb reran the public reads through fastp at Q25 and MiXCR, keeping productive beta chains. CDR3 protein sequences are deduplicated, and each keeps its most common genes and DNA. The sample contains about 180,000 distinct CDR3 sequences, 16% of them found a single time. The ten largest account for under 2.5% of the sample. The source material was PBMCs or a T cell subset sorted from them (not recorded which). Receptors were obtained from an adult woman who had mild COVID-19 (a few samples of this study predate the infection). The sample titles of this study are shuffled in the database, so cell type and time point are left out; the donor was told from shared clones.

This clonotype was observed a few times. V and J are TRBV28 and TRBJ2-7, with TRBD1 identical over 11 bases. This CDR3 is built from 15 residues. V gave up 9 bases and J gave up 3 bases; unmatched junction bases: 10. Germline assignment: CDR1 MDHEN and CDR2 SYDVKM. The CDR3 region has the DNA TGTGCCAGTTATATGGGGGGGACAGGGGGCTACGAGCAGTACTTC. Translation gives CASYMGGTGGYEQYF.

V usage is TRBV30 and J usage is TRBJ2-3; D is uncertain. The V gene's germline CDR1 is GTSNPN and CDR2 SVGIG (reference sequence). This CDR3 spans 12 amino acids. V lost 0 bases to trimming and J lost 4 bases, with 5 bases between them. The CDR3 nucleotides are TGTGCCTGGAGTGTAAGCCCAGATACGCAGTATTTT. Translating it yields CAWSVSPDTQYF.